The 5 T cell receptor beta chains presented below share a single source sample, sequenced in a study of cytomegalovirus exposure and HLA in healthy donors. PCR used 60 Vbeta primers and 13 Jbeta primers. Assay used: immunoSEQ multiplex PCR; TCRdb lists only in-frame clones, some missing. In the table there are around 180,000 clones, roughly 75% of which are singletons. Specimen: PBMCs. Receptors were obtained from a man aged 35 to 55 in good health and CMV-seronegative.

The rearrangement uses TRBV6-5 and TRBJ2-7, with 10 positions matching TRBD1. The CDR3 has 15 amino acids. Germline trimming cut 6 bases from V and 0 bases from J; bases unmatched to any gene: 5. Germline loops: CDR1 MNHEY, CDR2 SVGAGI. The DNA of the CDR3 is TGTGCCAGCAGAGAGGGACAGGGGACCTCCTACGAGCAGTACTTC. Amino acid sequence: CASREGQGTSYEQYF.

The chain has TRBV5-4 and TRBJ1-2; TRBD1 agrees at 9 bases. This CDR3 has 14 amino acids. In germline, CDR1 is SGHNT, CDR2 YYREEE (reference sequence). The V gene end was trimmed by 3 bases and the J gene end by 4 bases; junction bases not matched to a gene: 4. CDR3 nucleotides: TGTGCCAGCAGCTCACCGGGACAGGGCTATGGCTACACCTTC. Its translation: CASSSPGQGYGYTF.

A single count supports this clone. This chain uses TRBV7-9 with TRBJ2-3; tentative D call: TRBD1 (7 bases). The V and J ends lost 6 bases and 4 bases respectively, with 20 bases between them. Germline V gives CDR1 SEHNR, CDR2 FQNEAQ (reference sequence). The CDR3 covers 16 residues. The CDR3 here is CASSPPRGAGSDTQYF. DNA of the CDR3: TGTGCCAGCAGTCCACCCAGGGGGGCCGGGTCAGATACGCAGTATTTT.

The CDR3 here is CASSETGETEAFF. The CDR3 DNA sequence: TGTGCCAGCAGCGAAACAGGGGAAACTGAAGCTTTCTTT. The J gene is TRBJ1-1, the V gene TRBV6-4, with 7 bases fitting TRBD1. Unmatched junction bases numbered 6, after V lost 6 bases and J lost 5 bases. CDR1 and CDR2 from the germline V gene are MRHNA and SNTAGT. The CDR3 has 13 residues.

V usage is TRBV4-3 and J usage is TRBJ1-1, with 7 bases that match TRBD1. CDR1 is LGHNA, CDR2 YSLEER, per germline. This CDR3 comprises 16 residues. V gave up 0 bases and J gave up 5 bases; unmatched junction bases: 9. The CDR3 bases are TGCGCCAGCAGCCAAGACAGGGGGTCAGGGGGAACTGAAGCTTTCTTT. Amino acids: CASSQDRGSGGTEAFF.